The clone carrying this TCR beta chain was detected only once. The data originate from a study of cytomegalovirus exposure and HLA in healthy donors. The protocol was immunoSEQ multiplex PCR, while the TCRdb copy is restricted to in-frame clones and leaves out a portion. The sample lists about 150,000 clones, 86% seen once, with around 22% in the top ten. Germline assignment: CDR1 SGHAT and CDR2 FQNNGV. This CDR3 is 15 amino acids long. The ends lost 4 bases at V and 4 bases at J; junction bases unmatched: 7. Sequencing was carried out using PBMCs. The sequence came from a man younger than 35 in good health and CMV-seropositive. V gene TRBV11-2 combines with J gene TRBJ2-7; 10 bases match TRBD1. The CDR3 DNA sequence: TGTGCCAGCAGCTCCCGGGACAGGGGACAGTACGAGCAGTACTTC. Its translation is CASSSRDRGQYEQYF. Supplemented by reference TRBV11-2 and TRBJ2-7, the full variable domain reads EAGVAQSPRYKIIEKRQSVAFWCNPISGHATLYWYQQILGQGPKLLIQFQNNGVVDDSQLPKDRFSAERLKGVDSTLKIQPAKLEDSAVYLCASSSRDRGQYEQYFGPGTRLTVT.